The clone carrying this TCR beta chain showed up just a few times. What it binds is not known. Germline V gene sequence: CDR1 MNHNS, CDR2 SASEGT. The CDR3 contains 15 residues. V lost 4 bases to trimming and J lost 0 bases, with 12 bases between them. One entry per CDR3 protein results from TCRdb running MiXCR on the reads. Of about 920,000 distinct CDR3 sequences in the sample, around 31% were seen once. The data are from a study of T cell repertoires in cytomegalovirus infection. The TCR originated in a human donor in good health (CMV status not recorded). Some clones in this sample may be carry-over from other donors' samples. Sequenced here: cultured CD8+ T cells from PBMCs, sampled from culture after CMV antigen stimulation. V usage is TRBV6-1 and J usage is TRBJ1-2; weak D call: TRBD1 (6 bases). CDR3 sequence: CASSAERGPNYGYTF. As DNA, the CDR3 is TGTGCCAGCAGTGCGGAACGGGGGCCTAACTATGGCTACACCTTC.